This record looks at one T cell receptor (beta chain) sequence and its context. What it binds is unknown. Isolation yielded PBMCs, at least 7 million per sample, in every case. Samples each yielded at least 6 micrograms of total RNA. Using a J-beta primer mix together with a sample-barcoded 5' primer, a second PCR was run for about 6 to 11 cycles. In TCRdb, the 5' RACE reads were re-called with MiXCR into one record per CDR3 protein. This table has nearly 800,000 distinct CDR3 sequences, more than 20% appearing once. This entry is derived from a study of blood T cells in healthy people across ages. Regarding the study as a whole: TCR beta diversity was tightly associated with the proportion of naive T cells. A roughly linear fall in TCR beta diversity per million T cells was seen with increasing age.

This CDR3 is built from 15 residues. The V and J ends lost 4 bases and 0 bases respectively, with 12 bases between them. Germline lookup yields CDR1 SGHAT and CDR2 FQNNGV. The sample was also linked to a second study, of T cells of mothers and their children.

The rearrangement links TRBV11-2 to TRBJ1-2; the D is unclear. The source material was blood. This receptor was identified in a boy between 10 and 17 years old in good health. The CDR3 region has the DNA TGTGCCAGCAGCTCCAACCCAACCGCTAACTATGGCTACACCTTC. Translated: CASSSNPTANYGYTF.